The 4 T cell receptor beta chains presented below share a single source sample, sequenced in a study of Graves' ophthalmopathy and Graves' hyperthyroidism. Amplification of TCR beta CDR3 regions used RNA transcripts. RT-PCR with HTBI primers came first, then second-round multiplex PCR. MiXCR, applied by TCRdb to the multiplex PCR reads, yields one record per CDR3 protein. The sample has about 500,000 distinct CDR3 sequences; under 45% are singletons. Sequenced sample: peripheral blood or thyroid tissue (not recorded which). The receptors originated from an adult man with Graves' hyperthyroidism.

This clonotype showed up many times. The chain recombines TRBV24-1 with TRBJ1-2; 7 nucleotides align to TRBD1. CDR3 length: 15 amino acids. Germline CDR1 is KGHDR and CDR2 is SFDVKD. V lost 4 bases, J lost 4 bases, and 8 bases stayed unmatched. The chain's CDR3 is CATSDGQANTYGYTF. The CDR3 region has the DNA TGTGCCACCAGTGACGGACAGGCAAACACCTATGGCTACACCTTC.

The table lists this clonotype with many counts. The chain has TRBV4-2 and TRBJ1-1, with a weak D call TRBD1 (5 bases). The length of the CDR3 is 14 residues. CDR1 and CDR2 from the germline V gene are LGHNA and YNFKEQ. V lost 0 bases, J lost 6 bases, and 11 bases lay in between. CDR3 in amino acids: CASSQDVGGAEAFF. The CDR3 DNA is TGTGCCAGCAGCCAAGATGTGGGGGGTGCTGAAGCTTTCTTT.

Here the CDR3 reads CSVGASGRAYEQYF. Written as DNA, the CDR3 is TGCAGCGTTGGGGCTAGCGGGAGAGCGTACGAGCAGTACTTC. The chain combines TRBV29-1 with TRBJ2-7; 10 bases align to TRBD2. Germline V gene lookup returns CDR1 SQVTM and CDR2 ANQGSEA. With V trimmed by 4 bases and J by 4 bases, 7 bases remained unmatched. The CDR3 covers 14 residues.

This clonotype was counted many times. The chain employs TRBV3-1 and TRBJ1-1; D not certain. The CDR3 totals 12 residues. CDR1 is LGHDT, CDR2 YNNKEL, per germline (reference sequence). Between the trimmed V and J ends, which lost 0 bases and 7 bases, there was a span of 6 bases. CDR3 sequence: CASSQEGIEAFF. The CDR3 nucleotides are TGTGCCAGCAGCCAAGAAGGGATTGAAGCTTTCTTT. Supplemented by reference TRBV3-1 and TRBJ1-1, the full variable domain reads DTAVSQTPKYLVTQMGNDKSIKCEQNLGHDTMYWYKQDSKKFLKIMFSYNNKELIINETVPNRFSPKSPDKAHLNLHINSLELGDSAVYFCASSQEGIEAFFGQGTRLTVV.